This TCR beta chain was captured in a study of cytotoxic CD8 clonotypes in ibrutinib-treated CLL. Study as a whole: Investigators reported 24 partial and 2 complete responses; after median about 70 months, about 15 patients remained remitted and about 12 progressed.

Generated by immunoSEQ multiplex PCR, the TCRdb table keeps only in-frame clones and is missing some. Of under 75,000 clones listed, roughly 71% are singletons. Cryopreserved PBMCs yielded roughly 2 micrograms of genomic DNA for TCR beta libraries. With respect to this clone: The antigen is unknown.

Study-level results: Public clonotypes were rare and shrank or held steady on treatment. Baseline-level clonality went beyond age-matched healthy donors and moved in step with circulating CD8+ T-cell counts.

From germline, CDR1 is KGHSH and CDR2 LQKENI. V lost 3 bases to trimming and J lost 4 bases; unmatched junction nucleotides: 3. The CDR3 runs to 16 residues. This rearrangement joins TRBV18 to TRBJ2-3; TRBD2 agrees at 14 bases. The source material was PBMCs, sampled after 12 months of ibrutinib treatment. The source of this sequence is a human donor with chronic lymphocytic leukemia. CDR3 in amino acids: CASSPGTSGSADTQYF. The CDR3 DNA follows: TGTGCCAGCTCACCCGGGACTAGCGGGAGTGCAGATACGCAGTATTTT.